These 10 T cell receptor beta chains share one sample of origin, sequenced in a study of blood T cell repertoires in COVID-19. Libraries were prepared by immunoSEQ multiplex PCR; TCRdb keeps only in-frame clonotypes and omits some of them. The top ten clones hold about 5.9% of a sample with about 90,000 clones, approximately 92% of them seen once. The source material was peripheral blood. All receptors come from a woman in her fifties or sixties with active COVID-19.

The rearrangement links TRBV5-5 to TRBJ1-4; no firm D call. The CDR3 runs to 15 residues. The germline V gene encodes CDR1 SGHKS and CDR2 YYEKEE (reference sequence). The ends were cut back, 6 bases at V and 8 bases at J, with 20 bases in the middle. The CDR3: CASKVGPGMGEKLFF. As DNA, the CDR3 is TGTGCCAGCAAGGTTGGACCGGGGATGGGGGAAAAACTGTTTTTT.

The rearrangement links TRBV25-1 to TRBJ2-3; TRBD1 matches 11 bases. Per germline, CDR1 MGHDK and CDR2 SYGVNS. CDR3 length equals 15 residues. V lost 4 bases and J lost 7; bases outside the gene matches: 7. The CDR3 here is CASSGVGTGGYTQYF. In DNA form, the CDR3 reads TGTGCCAGCAGTGGAGTCGGGACAGGGGGATATACGCAGTATTTT.

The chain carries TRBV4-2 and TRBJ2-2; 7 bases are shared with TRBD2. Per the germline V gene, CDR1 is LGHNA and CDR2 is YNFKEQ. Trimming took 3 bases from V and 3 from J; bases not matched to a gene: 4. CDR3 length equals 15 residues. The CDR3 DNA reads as TGTGCCAGCAGCCAGCAGGCGGGAGACACCGGGGAGCTGTTTTTT. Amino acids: CASSQQAGDTGELFF.

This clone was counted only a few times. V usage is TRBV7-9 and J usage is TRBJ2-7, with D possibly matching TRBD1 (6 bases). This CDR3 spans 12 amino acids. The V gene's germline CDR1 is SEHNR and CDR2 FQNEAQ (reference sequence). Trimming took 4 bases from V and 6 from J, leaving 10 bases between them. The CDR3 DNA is TGTGCCAGCAGCTCAGGGGAGCGCGAGCAGTACTTC. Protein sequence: CASSSGEREQYF. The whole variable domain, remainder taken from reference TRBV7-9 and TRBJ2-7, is DTGVSQNPRHKITKRGQNVTFRCDPISEHNRLYWYRQTLGQGPEFLTYFQNEAQLEKSRLLSDRFSAERPKGSFSTLEIQRTEQGDSAMYLCASSSGEREQYFGPGTRLTVT.

CDR3 nucleotides: TGCGCCAGCAGCCAAGCTGGGACAGGGAGGTGGTCGGACCTAGCCAAAAACATTCAGTACTTC. It is translated as CASSQAGTGRWSDLAKNIQYF. The chain employs TRBV4-1 and TRBJ2-4; 9 bases are a match to TRBD1. This CDR3 comprises 21 residues. The germline V gene encodes CDR1 MGHRA and CDR2 YSYEKL. V trimming: 1 base; J trimming: 0 bases; junction bases outside the gene matches: 16.

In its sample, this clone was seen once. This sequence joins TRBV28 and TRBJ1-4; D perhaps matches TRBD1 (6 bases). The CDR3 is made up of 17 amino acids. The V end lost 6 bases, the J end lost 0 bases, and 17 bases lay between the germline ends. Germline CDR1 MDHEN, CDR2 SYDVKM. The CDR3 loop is CASSSGTGGSTNEKLFF. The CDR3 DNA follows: TGTGCCAGCAGCTCTGGAACGGGGGGCTCAACTAATGAAAAACTGTTTTTT.

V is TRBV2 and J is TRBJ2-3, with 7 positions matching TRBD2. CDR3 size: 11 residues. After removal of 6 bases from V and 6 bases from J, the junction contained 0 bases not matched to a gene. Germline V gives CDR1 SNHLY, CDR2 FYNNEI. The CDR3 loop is CASRLADTQYF. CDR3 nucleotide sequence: TGTGCCAGCAGACTAGCGGATACGCAGTATTTT.

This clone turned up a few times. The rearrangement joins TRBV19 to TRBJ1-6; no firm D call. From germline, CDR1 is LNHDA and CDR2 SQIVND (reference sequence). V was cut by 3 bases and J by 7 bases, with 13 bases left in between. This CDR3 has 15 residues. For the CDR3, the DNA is TGTGCCAGTAGTATCCGGGGTGAAGGAAATTCACCCCTCCACTTT. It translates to CASSIRGEGNSPLHF.

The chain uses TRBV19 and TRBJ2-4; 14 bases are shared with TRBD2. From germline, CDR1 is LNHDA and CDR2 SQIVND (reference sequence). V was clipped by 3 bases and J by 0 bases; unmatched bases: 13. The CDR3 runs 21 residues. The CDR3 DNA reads TGTGCCAGTAGTATCCCCCGGACTAGCGGGGGGCCGAATTCAGCCAAAAACATTCAGTACTTC. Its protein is CASSIPRTSGGPNSAKNIQYF.

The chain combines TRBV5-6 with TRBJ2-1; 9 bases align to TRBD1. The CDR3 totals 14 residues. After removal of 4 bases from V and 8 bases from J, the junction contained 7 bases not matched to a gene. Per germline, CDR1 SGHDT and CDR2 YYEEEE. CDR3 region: CASSPPGQGDEQFF. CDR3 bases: TGTGCCAGCAGCCCCCCGGGACAGGGAGATGAGCAGTTCTTC.